This TCR beta chain was sequenced during a study of OX40 agonist ivuxolimab in advanced cancers. Looked up from germline, CDR1 is MGHRA and CDR2 is YSYEKL. CDR3 length: 17 amino acids. Trimming at V came to 2 bases and at J to 5 bases, leaving 14 bases not matched to a gene. Autoimmune disease history or systemic immunosuppression excluded patients. The protocol was immunoSEQ multiplex PCR, while the TCRdb copy is restricted to in-frame clones and leaves out a portion. The sample lists approximately 76,000 clones, approximately 91% occurring once. Sequences were derived from CD4+ or CD8+ T cells sorted from blood, sampled in a trial of the OX40 agonist ivuxolimab. The receptor's source is an adult with an advanced solid tumor such as melanoma, head and neck, liver or kidney cancer. The V and J genes are TRBV4-1 and TRBJ2-7; TRBD2 agrees at 8 bases. The CDR3 sequence: CASSQSRTGGLEDEQYF. As DNA, the CDR3 is TGCGCCAGCAGCCAAAGTAGGACGGGAGGGCTCGAGGACGAGCAGTACTTC.